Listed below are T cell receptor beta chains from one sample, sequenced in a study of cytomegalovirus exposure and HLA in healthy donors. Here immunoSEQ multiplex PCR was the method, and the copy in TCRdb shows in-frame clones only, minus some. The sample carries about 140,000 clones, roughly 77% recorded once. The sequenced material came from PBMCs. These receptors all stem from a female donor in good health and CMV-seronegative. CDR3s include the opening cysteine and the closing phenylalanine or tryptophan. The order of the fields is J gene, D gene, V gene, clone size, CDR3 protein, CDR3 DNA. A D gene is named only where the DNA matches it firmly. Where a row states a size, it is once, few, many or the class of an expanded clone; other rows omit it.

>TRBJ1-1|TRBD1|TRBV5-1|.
CASSLAGGTTEAFF
TGCGCCAGCAGCTTGGCAGGGGGCACGACTGAAGCTTTCTTT
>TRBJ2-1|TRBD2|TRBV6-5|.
CASSHSGTSGHNEQFF
TGTGCCAGCAGTCACTCTGGGACTAGCGGTCACAATGAGCAGTTCTTC
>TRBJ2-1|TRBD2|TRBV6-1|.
CASSPTSGSDEQFF
TGTGCCAGCAGTCCCACTAGCGGGAGCGATGAGCAGTTCTTC
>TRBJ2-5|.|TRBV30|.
CAWLPWSPQETQYF
TGTGCCTGGCTCCCTTGGAGCCCTCAAGAGACCCAGTACTTC
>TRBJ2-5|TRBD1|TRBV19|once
CASSVDRAETQYF
TGTGCCAGTAGTGTTGACAGGGCGGAGACCCAGTACTTC
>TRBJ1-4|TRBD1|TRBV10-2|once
CASSSGYRGNEKLFF
TGCGCCAGCAGTTCGGGCTACAGGGGTAATGAAAAACTGTTTTTT
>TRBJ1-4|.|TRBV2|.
CARGTGGEKLFF
TGTGCCAGGGGGACTGGCGGTGAAAAACTGTTTTTT
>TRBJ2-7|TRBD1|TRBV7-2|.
CASSPRDSNYEQYF
TGTGCCAGCAGCCCCAGGGACAGCAACTACGAGCAGTACTTC
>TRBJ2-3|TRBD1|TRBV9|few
CASSGQGYTLTDTQYF
TGTGCCAGCAGCGGACAGGGCTACACGCTCACAGATACGCAGTATTTT
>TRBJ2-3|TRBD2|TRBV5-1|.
CASSLAGTSGGGQYF
TGCGCCAGCAGCTTGGCAGGGACTAGCGGGGGTGGGCAGTATTTT
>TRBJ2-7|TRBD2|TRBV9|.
CASSVSSGGAYEQYF
TGTGCCAGCAGCGTAAGTAGCGGGGGAGCCTACGAGCAGTACTTC
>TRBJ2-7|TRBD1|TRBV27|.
CASSLGSGQGLGEQYF
TGTGCCAGCAGTTTAGGGTCCGGACAGGGTCTCGGCGAGCAGTACTTC
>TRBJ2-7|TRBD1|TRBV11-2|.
CASSYTDRGEQYF
TGTGCCAGCAGCTACACGGACAGGGGCGAGCAGTACTTC
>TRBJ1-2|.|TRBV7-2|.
CASSFDTLLGYTF
TGTGCCAGCAGCTTCGACACCCTTTTAGGCTACACCTTC
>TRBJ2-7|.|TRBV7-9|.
CASSQSRDTYEQYF
TGTGCCAGCAGCCAAAGCAGGGACACCTACGAGCAGTACTTC
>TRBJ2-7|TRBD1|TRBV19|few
CASSPGQGSFWQYF
TGTGCCAGTAGCCCAGGACAGGGTTCGTTTTGGCAGTACTTC
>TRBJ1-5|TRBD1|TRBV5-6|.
CASSWGTGRDQPQHF
TGTGCCAGCAGCTGGGGGACAGGGCGCGATCAGCCCCAGCATTTT
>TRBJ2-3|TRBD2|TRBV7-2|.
CASSLSGGATDTQYF
TGTGCCAGCAGCTTAAGCGGGGGGGCCACAGATACGCAGTATTTT
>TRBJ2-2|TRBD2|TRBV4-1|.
CASSPTAGGLAGAEDTGELFF
TGCGCCAGCAGCCCGACAGCTGGGGGACTAGCGGGAGCGGAGGACACCGGGGAGCTGTTTTTT
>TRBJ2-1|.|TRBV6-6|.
CASSKQGPRGDEQFF
TGTGCCAGCAGTAAACAGGGCCCTCGGGGTGATGAGCAGTTCTTC
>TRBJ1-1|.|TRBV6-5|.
CASSYLAGDTEAFF
TGTGCCAGCAGTTACCTGGCCGGAGACACTGAAGCTTTCTTT
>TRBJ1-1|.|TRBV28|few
CASSLEGGTEAFF
TGTGCCAGCAGTTTGGAAGGGGGCACTGAAGCTTTCTTT
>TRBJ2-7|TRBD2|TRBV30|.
CAWSLAGGPYEQYF
TGTGCCTGGAGTTTAGCGGGAGGGCCTTACGAGCAGTACTTC
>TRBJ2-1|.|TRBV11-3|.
CASSLRPVRWMGNEQFF
TGTGCCAGCAGCCTCAGACCGGTGAGGTGGATGGGCAATGAGCAGTTCTTC
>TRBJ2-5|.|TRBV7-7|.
CASSQTRSGQETQYF
TGTGCTAGCAGCCAGACCCGATCGGGTCAAGAGACCCAGTACTTC
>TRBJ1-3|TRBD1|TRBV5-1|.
CASSFTGVGNTIYF
TGCGCCAGCAGCTTTACAGGGGTCGGAAACACCATATATTTT
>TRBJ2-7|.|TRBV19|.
CASSIRLASHEQYF
TGTGCCAGTAGTATTAGGCTAGCTTCCCACGAGCAGTACTTC
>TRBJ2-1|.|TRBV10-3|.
CAISESRGVVNEQFF
TGTGCCATCAGTGAGTCCAGGGGGGTGGTCAATGAGCAGTTCTTC